This T cell receptor (beta chain) was retrieved from a study of T cells in Graves' hyperthyroidism and ophthalmopathy. Study-wide context: Initial diagnosis, before any treatment, was when peripheral blood was collected. Notes on the study in general: Most clonotypes that expanded in the thyroid above 0.001 also showed up in blood.

As to this clonotype: Its matching antigen is unknown. A much larger clone sits a single nucleotide away, making a read error possible.

Researchers took RNA transcripts and amplified the TCR beta CDR3 regions from them. The study used the HTBI primer set for a first-round RT-PCR of the TCR CDR3. TCRdb reprocessed the multiplex PCR reads with MiXCR, giving one entry per CDR3 protein. The repertoire holds hundreds of thousands of distinct CDR3 sequences, about 15% seen once, with around 12% in the top ten. PBMCs were collected from a roughly 10 ml volume of fresh peripheral blood. The CDR3 loop spans 17 amino acids. CDR1 is LNHDA and CDR2 is SQIVND in the germline V gene (reference sequence). The V and J genes are TRBV19 and TRBJ2-2, with 9 bases identical to TRBD1. This TCR derives from a woman aged 45-59 years with Graves' ophthalmopathy. What was sequenced was blood. CDR3 DNA: TGTACCAGTAGTCCAACCGGGACAGGGAGGAACACCGGGGAGCTGTTTTTT. This translates into CTSSPTGTGRNTGELFF.